One and the same sample provided the 16 T cell receptor beta chains below, sequenced in a study of blood T cell repertoires in COVID-19. The method was immunoSEQ multiplex PCR; TCRdb's version includes in-frame clones alone and lacks a portion of them. Seen here are about 68,000 clones, approximately 86% observed once, and the top ten hold under 6.5%. The sample consisted of peripheral blood. The receptors shown here come from an elderly man with COVID-19, enrolled during active disease.

The gene calls are TRBV6-5 and TRBJ2-7; TRBD2 matches at 7 bases. The V segment lost 3 bases and the J segment 2 bases; nucleotides outside the gene matches: 7. Germline assignment: CDR1 MNHEY and CDR2 SVGAGI. The CDR3 has 15 residues. The CDR3 DNA follows: TGTGCCAGCAGTTATGGGACTACTTCACCCTACGAGCAGTACTTC. This gives the protein CASSYGTTSPYEQYF.

The chain couples TRBV5-1 to TRBJ2-3, with D perhaps matching TRBD1 (5 bases). The germline V and J ends were trimmed by 4 bases and 5 bases, with 11 bases remaining between them. CDR1 is SGHRS, CDR2 YFSETQ, per germline. The CDR3 covers 13 residues. CDR3 region: CASSPDGQDTQYF. CDR3 nucleotides: TGCGCCAGCAGCCCGGACGGACAAGATACGCAGTATTTT.

The rearrangement uses TRBV10-3 and TRBJ2-2; D might be TRBD1 (6 bases). Germline values: CDR1 ENHRY, CDR2 SYGVKD. V lost 6 bases and J lost 3, with 14 bases in between. This CDR3 contains 15 residues. The CDR3 here is CAIREDRRDTGELFF. The CDR3 coding sequence is TGTGCCATCAGGGAAGACAGGCGGGACACCGGGGAGCTGTTTTTT.

This clone was detected once. V gene TRBV24-1 combines with J gene TRBJ1-2, with TRBD1 as a possible D gene (6 bases). V lost 4 bases, J lost 5 bases, and 13 bases lay in between. The CDR3 is 14 residues long. Germline V gene data show CDR1 as KGHDR and CDR2 as SFDVKD. The CDR3 loop is CATSDKGHWYGYTF. The CDR3 DNA reads TGTGCCACCAGTGACAAGGGACATTGGTATGGCTACACCTTC.

The chain joins TRBV7-9 to TRBJ1-1; 10 bases agree with TRBD1. Losses at the gene ends were 3 bases for V and 8 bases for J; bases not matched to a gene: 6. The length of the CDR3 is 14 residues. The germline gives CDR1 SEHNR, CDR2 FQNEAQ (reference sequence). The CDR3 loop reads CASSLGQGFGEAFF. In DNA, the CDR3 is TGTGCCAGCAGCTTGGGACAGGGGTTCGGCGAAGCTTTCTTT.

The rearrangement uses TRBV7-6 and TRBJ1-1; no reliable D call. Trimming took off 1 base at V and 1 base at J, with 7 bases between the two ends. Per germline, CDR1 SGHVS and CDR2 FNYEAQ. This CDR3 has 14 residues. DNA of the CDR3: TGTGCCAGCAGCTTAGGCAGGCCGAACACTGAAGCTTTCTTT. The encoded protein is CASSLGRPNTEAFF.

This clone came up once. The genes are TRBV7-2 and TRBJ2-7, with 8 bases fitting TRBD1. Germline V CDR1 and CDR2: SGHTA, FQGNSA. The CDR3 extends over 13 amino acids. Trimming cost V 5 bases and J 5 bases; bases outside gene matches: 5. CDR3 sequence reads: CASSGAGGDEQYF. The CDR3 nucleotides read TGTGCCAGCAGCGGGGCAGGGGGCGACGAGCAGTACTTC.

The sample holds one count of this clone. V gene TRBV20-1 combines with J gene TRBJ1-1; no reliable D call. Deletions cut 3 bases from V and 2 bases from J, with 13 bases between. The germline V gene encodes CDR1 DFQATT and CDR2 SNEGSKA (reference sequence). The CDR3 totals 14 residues. CDR3 loop: CSASTPGVNTEAFF. The CDR3 DNA reads TGCAGTGCTAGTACACCGGGAGTTAACACTGAAGCTTTCTTT.

This CDR3 reads CASSRQTNYGYTF. The CDR3 bases are TGTGCCAGCAGCCGACAGACTAACTATGGCTACACCTTC. This chain connects TRBV14 to TRBJ1-2; perhaps TRBD1 as D (5 bases). Germline lookup yields CDR1 SGHDN and CDR2 FVKESK. The CDR3 covers 13 residues. Trimming shortened V by 4 bases and J by 0 bases, and 6 bases separated the two germline ends.

The V and J genes are TRBV3-1 (or the pseudogene TRBV3-2) and TRBJ1-4; 8 nucleotides agree with TRBD1. CDR1 is LGHDT and CDR2 is YNNKEL in the germline V gene (reference sequence). The CDR3 is 15 amino acids. Trimming took 2 bases from V and 7 from J; bases not matched to a gene: 6. The CDR3 region is CASSQYDRGTEKLFF. CDR3 sequence (DNA): TGTGCCAGCAGCCAATATGACAGGGGAACTGAAAAACTGTTTTTT.

V usage is TRBV20-1 and J usage is TRBJ1-5; a weak D match, TRBD1 (6 bases). The V gene lost 3 bases and the J gene lost 2 bases, with 11 bases spanning the gap. The V gene's germline CDR1 is DFQATT and CDR2 SNEGSKA (reference sequence). The CDR3 sequence is 14 residues long. CDR3 amino acids: CSASGGGGNQPQHF. The CDR3 region has the DNA TGCAGTGCTAGTGGGGGCGGCGGCAATCAGCCCCAGCATTTT.

DNA of the CDR3: TGTGCCAGCAGTTTACCGAGCCAACCTTACAATGAGCAGTTCTTC. This sequence encodes CASSLPSQPYNEQFF. The rearrangement uses TRBV27 and TRBJ2-1; D remains unclear. Germline CDR1 is MNHEY and CDR2 is SMNVEV (reference sequence). V was shortened by 2 bases and J by 4 bases, with 12 bases between the two germline ends. The CDR3 runs 15 residues.

V gene TRBV13 combines with J gene TRBJ2-5; TRBD1 matches 9 bases. CDR1 and CDR2 from the germline V gene are PRHDT and FYEKMQ (reference sequence). This CDR3 is built from 12 residues. V lost 8 bases and J lost 5; bases outside the gene matches: 3. CDR3 in amino acids: CASGTGMETQYF. CDR3 DNA sequence: TGTGCCAGCGGGACAGGGATGGAGACCCAGTACTTC.

The chain couples TRBV19 to TRBJ1-1, with D tentatively TRBD1 (5 bases). This CDR3 comprises 17 residues. Looked up from germline, CDR1 is LNHDA and CDR2 is SQIVND (reference sequence). V dropped 9 bases and J dropped 1 base, with 24 bases sitting between them. Written as DNA, the CDR3 is TGTGCCAGCACAGGCCCCCGTATAAGGCGAGAGAACACTGAAGCTTTCTTT. It yields the protein CASTGPRIRRENTEAFF.

CDR3 region: CASATDRVDETQYF. CDR3 nucleotide sequence: TGTGCCAGCGCAACGGACAGGGTGGACGAGACCCAGTACTTC. This chain uses TRBV6-6 with TRBJ2-5; 8 bases fit TRBD1. V was clipped by 8 bases and J by 5 bases; unmatched bases: 10. The CDR3 is made up of 14 amino acids. The germline CDR1 and CDR2 sequences are MNHNY and SVGAGI (reference sequence).

The gene calls are TRBV7-9 and TRBJ2-7, with D possibly matching TRBD1 (6 bases). CDR1 SEHNR and CDR2 FQNEAQ come from the germline V gene (reference sequence). The CDR3 sequence is 12 residues long. Trimming removed 5 bases from V and 4 bases from J, with 9 bases in between. The CDR3 protein is CASSPTGYEQYF. CDR3 DNA sequence: TGTGCCAGCAGCCCCACAGGGTACGAGCAGTACTTC.